What follows are 32 T cell receptor beta chains derived from one specimen sequenced in a study of T cell responses to AZD1222 COVID-19 vaccine (dated by TCRdb to the early 2020s). The library was made by the immunoSEQ multiplex PCR assay. TCRdb took over this immuneACCESS table, retaining in-frame rearrangements with V and J assigned. Such tables are incomplete; in checked studies, under half of the missing clones stem from an unresolved V gene, and the remainder is unexplained. A total of fewer than 120,000 clones appear in this sample, roughly 92% of them only once. The ten biggest clones cover around 2.5% of the sample. The time point label on this specimen signifies: about 28 days (+/-7) after the second vaccine dose. The sequencing here drew on peripheral blood, taken 28 days after the second AZD1222 dose. These receptors came from an adult who received the AZD1222 COVID-19 vaccine.

The rearrangement joins TRBV7-3 to TRBJ1-1; 7 bases are a match to TRBD1. Trimming cost V 5 bases and J 10 bases; bases outside gene matches: 7. CDR1 and CDR2 from the germline V gene are SGHTA and FQGTGA. This CDR3 is built from 12 residues. The CDR3 spells CASSPYRGLAFF. The CDR3 nucleotides are TGTGCCAGCAGCCCATACAGGGGTTTAGCTTTCTTT.

This rearrangement joins TRBV5-1 to TRBJ2-1; perhaps TRBD2 as D (5 bases). Trimming cost V 5 bases and J 6 bases, with 18 bases left between them. The germline gives CDR1 SGHRS, CDR2 YFSETQ. CDR3 length equals 15 residues. In nucleotides, the CDR3 is TGCGCCAGCAGTCTGCCTTGGACTTCGGCCAATGAGCAGTTCTTC. It yields the protein CASSLPWTSANEQFF. Full variable domain (rest looked up from reference TRBV5-1 and TRBJ2-1): KAGVTQTPRYLIKTRGQQVTLSCSPISGHRSVSWYQQTPGQGLQFLFEYFSETQRNKGNFPGRFSGRQFSNSRSEMNVSTLELGDSALYLCASSLPWTSANEQFFGPGTRLTVL.

J is TRBJ1-1 and V is TRBV5-1; perhaps TRBD1 as D (6 bases). Trimming took 3 bases from V and 0 from J, leaving 15 bases between them. Germline CDR1 and CDR2: SGHRS and YFSETQ. This CDR3 spans 16 amino acids. The CDR3 DNA reads TGCGCCAGCAGCTGGGGGCCGGGGAGGGTGAACACTGAAGCTTTCTTT. The encoded protein is CASSWGPGRVNTEAFF.

The chain uses TRBV19 and TRBJ1-6; D is uncertain. Trimming cost V 3 bases and J 7 bases, with 4 bases left between them. The CDR3 is 12 amino acids. Germline V lookup: CDR1 LNHDA, CDR2 SQIVND (reference sequence). This CDR3 reads CASSIGNSPLHF. CDR3 DNA sequence: TGTGCCAGTAGTATCGGGAATTCACCCCTCCACTTT.

V is TRBV20-1 and J is TRBJ1-2, with D uncertain. The germline V gene has CDR1 DFQATT and CDR2 SNEGSKA (reference sequence). V lost 6 bases, J lost 7 bases, and 9 bases lay in between. The CDR3 consists of 10 residues. CDR3 coding DNA: TGCAGTGCAGACTCCTCTGGCTACACCTTC. Amino acids: CSADSSGYTF.

V and J are TRBV5-4 and TRBJ1-5; D unresolved. Trimming left V 0 bases short and J 0 bases short, with 7 bases between. The germline V gene has CDR1 SGHNT and CDR2 YYREEE (reference sequence). The CDR3 has 15 residues. CDR3 residues: CASSLGAGSNQPQHF. CDR3 nucleotide sequence: TGTGCCAGCAGCTTGGGAGCAGGTAGCAATCAGCCCCAGCATTTT.

The chain combines TRBV5-6 with TRBJ2-6; tentatively, D is TRBD1 (6 bases). Germline V lookup: CDR1 SGHDT, CDR2 YYEEEE. V shed 4 bases and J shed 2 bases, with 13 bases lying between them. This CDR3 is built from 16 residues. DNA of the CDR3: TGTGCCAGCAGCCACTGGACAGTTCCTGGGGCCAACGTCCTGACTTTC. It encodes CASSHWTVPGANVLTF. Using reference TRBV5-6 and TRBJ2-6 for the parts outside the CDR3, the full variable domain is DAGVTQSPTHLIKTRGQQVTLRCSPKSGHDTVSWYQQALGQGPQFIFQYYEEEERQRGNFPDRFSGHQFPNYSSELNVNALLLGDSALYLCASSHWTVPGANVLTFGAGSRLTVL.

This chain joins TRBV18 and TRBJ2-5; TRBD2 is a possible D gene (6 bases). CDR3 length: 15 amino acids. Germline-derived CDR1 and CDR2 are KGHSH and LQKENI. Trimming took off 0 bases at V and 2 bases at J, with 10 bases between the two ends. As DNA, the CDR3 is TGTGCCAGCTCACCACCCGCCGGGGGACAAGAGACCCAGTACTTC. The encoded protein is CASSPPAGGQETQYF.

The chain has TRBV7-9 and TRBJ1-3; 7 bases align to TRBD1. J gave up 0 bases and V 5 bases, and 7 bases lay outside the gene matches. The CDR3 extends over 16 amino acids. Germline CDR1 reads SEHNR; CDR2 reads FQNEAQ (reference sequence). This CDR3 is CASSPHRDSSGNTIYF. In DNA, the CDR3 is TGTGCCAGCAGCCCCCACCGGGACAGCTCTGGAAACACCATATATTTT. Full variable domain (outside the CDR3, taken from reference TRBV7-9 and TRBJ1-3): DTGVSQNPRHKITKRGQNVTFRCDPISEHNRLYWYRQTLGQGPEFLTYFQNEAQLEKSRLLSDRFSAERPKGSFSTLEIQRTEQGDSAMYLCASSPHRDSSGNTIYFGEGSWLTVV.

The V gene is TRBV2, the J gene TRBJ2-7; TRBD2 matches at 9 bases. V lost 0 bases, J lost 3 bases, and 3 bases stayed unmatched. CDR1 and CDR2 from the germline V gene are SNHLY and FYNNEI. The CDR3 consists of 15 residues. CDR3 sequence reads: CASSEAGTSYYEQYF. The DNA for the CDR3 is TGTGCCAGCAGTGAAGCGGGGACTAGCTACTACGAGCAGTACTTC.

V usage is TRBV5-1 and J usage is TRBJ2-1, with D possibly being TRBD1 (5 bases). Trimming removed 0 bases from V and 3 bases from J, with 16 bases in between. Germline V gene lookup returns CDR1 SGHRS and CDR2 YFSETQ. The CDR3 loop spans 17 amino acids. CDR3 bases: TGCGCCAGCAGCTTGGTCCCCCCAGGGCCGAACTACAATGAGCAGTTCTTC. Residues: CASSLVPPGPNYNEQFF.

The CDR3 DNA is TGCGCCAGCAGTGTCCCGGGGGCTAGACCCCAGTTCTTC. Protein: CASSVPGARPQFF. V is TRBV10-1 and J is TRBJ2-1; D tentatively fits TRBD1 or TRBD2 (6 bases each). The CDR3 length is 13 residues. Germline lookup yields CDR1 WNHNN and CDR2 SYGVQD (reference sequence). V shed 4 bases and J shed 13 bases, with 17 bases lying between them.

This sequence joins TRBV28 and TRBJ2-7; no firm D call. The CDR3 is 14 residues long. Trimming removed 6 bases at V and 0 bases at J, with 12 bases between. Germline-derived CDR1 and CDR2 are MDHEN and SYDVKM. The CDR3: CASRNSLSSYEQYF. The CDR3 DNA reads as TGTGCCAGCAGAAACAGCCTTTCCTCCTACGAGCAGTACTTC.

The J gene is TRBJ1-5, the V gene TRBV7-9; D is perhaps TRBD1 (5 bases). Looked up from germline, CDR1 is SEHNR and CDR2 is FQNEAQ (reference sequence). The CDR3 length is 14 residues. The V end lost 2 bases, the J end lost 1 base, and 6 bases lay between the germline ends. CDR3 loop: CASSLWGSNQPQHF. CDR3 in DNA: TGTGCCAGCAGCTTATGGGGGAGCAATCAGCCCCAGCATTTT.

This chain uses TRBV19 with TRBJ1-3, with 7 bases that match TRBD1. CDR1 and CDR2 from the germline V gene are LNHDA and SQIVND (reference sequence). The length of the CDR3 is 16 residues. V dropped 3 bases and J dropped 0; count of bases not matched to a gene: 5. The CDR3 DNA reads as TGTGCCAGTAGTATCCCGGGGACAGTCTCTGGAAACACCATATATTTT. This translates into CASSIPGTVSGNTIYF.

The V and J genes are TRBV21-1 and TRBJ1-1; the DNA was not compared with TRBD1, the D call given in the table. TRBV21-1 is reported as a pseudogene. The length of the CDR3 is 17 residues. In DNA form, the CDR3 reads TGTGCCAGCAGCACCCGACAGGGGGCCTTTATGAACACTGAAGCTTTCTTT. Translating it yields CASSTRQGAFMNTEAFF.

This clone was seen a handful of times. V usage is TRBV5-1 and J usage is TRBJ2-2; the D gene is possibly TRBD1 (6 bases). The germline V gene encodes CDR1 SGHRS and CDR2 YFSETQ. The V gene lost 4 bases and the J gene lost 6 bases, with 16 bases spanning the gap. The length of the CDR3 is 15 residues. CDR3 region: CASSAGTRLSGELFF. CDR3 DNA: TGCGCCAGCAGCGCCGGGACAAGGTTGTCCGGGGAGCTGTTTTTT.

V usage is TRBV12-3 or TRBV12-4 and J usage is TRBJ1-1; the D is unclear. CDR3 length equals 12 residues. Trimming shortened V by 4 bases and J by 3 bases, and 6 bases separated the two germline ends. The CDR3 bases are TGTGCCAGCAGTTACGCAGACACTGAAGCTTTCTTT. This codes for CASSYADTEAFF.

This sequence joins TRBV19 and TRBJ2-5, with D possibly TRBD1 on 8 matching bases. CDR1 and CDR2 (germline): LNHDA, SQIVND (reference sequence). This CDR3 has 13 residues. With 3 bases removed from V and 7 bases from J, the gap between germline ends came to 12 bases. CDR3 coding DNA: TGTGCCAGTAGTATTACAGGGGGGGCGACCCAGTACTTC. Protein sequence: CASSITGGATQYF.

The genes are TRBV9 and TRBJ1-6; 8 positions agree with TRBD1. The CDR3 has 16 residues. CDR1 is SGDLS and CDR2 is YYNGEE in the germline V gene. After removal of 3 bases from V and 5 bases from J, the junction contained 7 bases not matched to a gene. The CDR3 is CASSAQGARDNSPLHF. DNA for the CDR3: TGTGCCAGCAGCGCGCAGGGGGCGCGGGATAATTCACCCCTCCACTTT.

The V and J genes are TRBV7-9 and TRBJ1-2; D is ambiguous. V was cut by 4 bases and J by 5 bases, with 17 bases left in between. The CDR3 has 15 residues. Germline CDR1 SEHNR, CDR2 FQNEAQ (reference sequence). The CDR3 loop reads CASSSYYGFEYGYTF. CDR3 DNA: TGTGCCAGCAGCTCATATTACGGGTTTGAATATGGCTACACCTTC.

This chain joins TRBV5-1 and TRBJ1-3; D is undetermined. The germline V and J ends were trimmed by 0 bases and 0 bases, with 10 bases remaining between them. The CDR3 extends over 16 amino acids. In germline, CDR1 is SGHRS, CDR2 YFSETQ. For the CDR3, the DNA is TGCGCCAGCAGCTTGGCTGGTACCTACTCTGGAAACACCATATATTTT. Amino acid sequence: CASSLAGTYSGNTIYF.

In this sample, this clone turned up a few times. CDR3 loop: CASSVAGTRETQYF. The CDR3 DNA is TGTGCCAGCAGCGTAGCCGGAACTCGAGAGACCCAGTACTTC. The V gene is TRBV9, the J gene TRBJ2-5, with D hard to call. CDR1 and CDR2 (germline): SGDLS, YYNGEE. V was cut by 0 bases and J by 4 bases, with 10 bases left in between. The CDR3 extends over 14 amino acids. The variable domain in full, completed from reference TRBV9 and TRBJ2-5, reads DSGVTQTPKHLITATGQRVTLRCSPRSGDLSVYWYQQSLDQGLQFLIQYYNGEERAKGNILERFSAQQFPDLHSELNLSSLELGDSALYFCASSVAGTRETQYFGPGTRLLVL.

The chain carries TRBV7-2 and TRBJ2-4; no clear D gene. Deletions cut 1 base from V and 0 bases from J, with 7 bases between. The CDR3 length is 15 residues. CDR1 SGHTA and CDR2 FQGNSA come from the germline V gene. The CDR3 DNA is TGTGCCAGCAGCTTAGATAGGATAGCCAAAAACATTCAGTACTTC. This translates into CASSLDRIAKNIQYF.

The CDR3 DNA follows: TGTGCCAGTAGTATCTTCGGGTCGGCGAATTCACCCCTCCACTTT. Protein sequence: CASSIFGSANSPLHF. The V call is TRBV19, the J call TRBJ1-6; D ambiguous. Germline CDR1 LNHDA, CDR2 SQIVND (reference sequence). CDR3 size: 15 residues. Trimming took 3 bases from V and 7 from J, leaving 13 bases between them.

The V call is TRBV4-2, the J call TRBJ2-5, with D tentatively TRBD1 (7 bases). Germline V lookup: CDR1 LGHNA, CDR2 YNFKEQ. V gave up 3 bases and J gave up 10 bases, with 21 bases separating them. The CDR3 length is 15 residues. The CDR3 DNA sequence: TGTGCCAGCAGCCATGACCCTAGCGCAGGGGGTGACCAGTACTTC. Protein sequence: CASSHDPSAGGDQYF.

CDR3 sequence reads: CASSSGLAGADYEQYF. CDR3 DNA: TGTGCCAGCTCATCCGGACTAGCGGGGGCCGACTACGAGCAGTACTTC. This chain joins TRBV18 and TRBJ2-7; 13 nucleotides align to TRBD2. With V trimmed by 5 bases and J by 3 bases, 7 bases remained unmatched. Germline lookup yields CDR1 KGHSH and CDR2 LQKENI. The length of the CDR3 is 16 residues.

The chain uses TRBV29-1 and TRBJ2-5, with 8 bases aligning to TRBD2. There are 15 residues in the CDR3. Per germline, CDR1 SQVTM and CDR2 ANQGSEA. With V trimmed by 4 bases and J by 0 bases, 7 bases remained unmatched. The CDR3 spells CSVGAGGLNQETQYF. CDR3 coding DNA: TGCAGCGTTGGGGCGGGGGGCCTAAACCAAGAGACCCAGTACTTC.

V gene TRBV5-8 combines with J gene TRBJ1-4; D remains unclear. V was pared by 4 bases and J by 5 bases, with 9 bases between. This CDR3 is built from 13 residues. Looked up from germline, CDR1 is SGHTS and CDR2 is YDEGEE. The CDR3 loop is CASSPDLNEKLFF. The CDR3, as DNA: TGTGCCAGCAGCCCCGATCTGAATGAAAAACTGTTTTTT.

CDR3 nucleotides: TGCGCCAGCAGCTTGGGGACAGTTGAGACCCAGTACTTC. This gives the protein CASSLGTVETQYF. This sequence joins TRBV5-1 and TRBJ2-5; a possible D gene is TRBD1 (6 bases). The CDR3 length is 13 residues. CDR1 is SGHRS and CDR2 is YFSETQ in the germline V gene. Trimming removed 0 bases at V and 5 bases at J, with 8 bases between.

The chain combines TRBV9 with TRBJ1-2, with a weak D call TRBD1 (6 bases). Germline lookup yields CDR1 SGDLS and CDR2 YYNGEE. The CDR3 extends over 14 amino acids. The V gene lost 3 bases and the J gene lost 7 bases, with 16 bases spanning the gap. CDR3 bases: TGTGCCAGCAGCGCGACAGGTGAAATGAGTGGCTACACCTTC. It specifies CASSATGEMSGYTF.

The chain has TRBV29-1 and TRBJ1-4, with a weak D call TRBD1 (5 bases). The CDR3 runs 12 residues. V lost 8 bases and J lost 10, with 17 bases in between. Looked up from germline, CDR1 is SQVTM and CDR2 is ANQGSEA. Written as DNA, the CDR3 is TGCAGCTCCAGGGCGGGCGATGGAAAACTGTTTTTT. Residues: CSSRAGDGKLFF.